This TCR beta chain was captured in a study of a mutant IDH1 vaccine in newly diagnosed glioma. Study details: Earlier care involved radiotherapy, temozolomide, or both, and the majority received both.

This CDR3 comprises 13 residues. The V gene lost 6 bases and the J gene lost 8 bases, with 14 bases spanning the gap. The germline CDR1 and CDR2 sequences are LNHDA and SQIVND (reference sequence). Time point defined: baseline, week 1 (first vaccination visit). Documented treatment: pre-vaccination baseline after standard-of-care therapy. Data came from immunoSEQ multiplex PCR; TCRdb stores just in-frame clones and leaves some out. The table shows 80,000 to 100,000 clones, with about 80% occurring only once. This material consisted of PBMCs, taken from a glioma patient treated with radiotherapy, temozolomide or both. The clonotype originates from a man aged 35-49 years with glioma. Some clones in this sample may be carry-over from other donors' samples. This sequence joins TRBV19 and TRBJ1-5; a possible D gene is TRBD1 (5 bases). The CDR3 nucleotides are TGTGCCAGTAGAAGGGACGGTGAAAAGCCCCAGCATTTT. This gives the protein CASRRDGEKPQHF.